This T cell receptor beta chain was sequenced for a study of human thymus T cells (dated by TCRdb to the early 2020s). Notes on the research overall: TCR alpha and beta repertoires from roughly 8 infant thymus samples and a few related peripheral blood samples were characterized in the study. The cohort included over five male and a couple of female infants, with donor ages spanning 7 to 244 days. Study-wide conclusions, independent of this receptor: On average, thymus samples gave 750,000 to 1,000,000 unique TCRB clonotypes, whereas blood samples gave about 84,000. V and J gene segment usage appeared biased in both thymic and peripheral blood repertoires.

Immunologically healthy infants undergoing open corrective cardiac surgery for congenital heart defects in Finland were used as donors. During surgery, a small roughly 0.5-1 mL aliquot of peripheral blood was collected from four of the eight donors. For the blood samples, genomic DNA was extracted from all available leukocytes instead of from a set number of cells. Erythrocytes were removed from blood with ACK lysis buffer, and the leukocytes were stored as pellets at -70 °C. Genomic DNA was extracted from frozen cell pellets with a QIAsymphony instrument. The immunoSEQ multiplex PCR assay was used to amplify the TCRB and TCRAD loci from a standardized quantity of quality-controlled genomic DNA. The amplicons covered the V(D)J region and were long enough to include the CDR3 and to identify the V and J genes. The amplicons were sequenced on an Illumina platform via the commercial immunoSEQ service. Turning to the authors' computational methods: Primer bias and sequencing errors were corrected as previously described, and TCRAD and TCRB definitions were based on the IMGT database. Repertoires were analysed with immunoSEQ Analyzer 3.0 and VDJTools, covering basic statistics, V/J segment usage, diversity estimates, rarefaction and pairwise overlap. Diversity was estimated with Chao1, ChaoE, Efron-Thisted, Shannon and inverse Simpson indices, and also on datasets down-sampled to the smallest sample. Repertoire overlap was assessed by strict matching of CDR3 nucleotide sequence, V gene and J gene, and clustering was done by Jaccard-based multidimensional scaling. The table comes from immuneACCESS by way of TCRdb, which keeps in-frame sequences with V and J called. Part of the clones is missing from these tables; in studies checked, under half for an unresolved V gene and the rest for unknown reasons. Clone size and V and J calls were adopted from that table, with D and trimming inferred from the DNA. The sample table shows about 50,000 clones, and just under 95% are seen once. Together, the top ten hold under 0.2% of the sample.

Concerning this clone: No antigen is known for it. Per-nucleotide qualities are absent, and no much larger clonotype sits a single base away.

V loses 2 bases of germline sequence and J loses 4 bases, and the interval between the two ends is 7 bases. CDR1 and CDR2 (MGHRA, YSYEKL) derive from the germline V gene. Its CDR3 holds 13 amino acids, cysteine through phenylalanine. Only the CDR3 DNA is retained, 39 bases long and in frame from the first base. The sample comprised blood. This TCR derives from a girl under three years old with a congenital heart defect but otherwise immunologically healthy. The chain was built from TRBV4-1 and TRBJ2-3; there is no confident call for the D gene. The nucleotide sequence is given as TGCGCCAGCAGCCAAACCGATTCAGATACGCAGTATTTT. Its protein product is CASSQTDSDTQYF.